One sample yielded the 32 T cell receptor beta chains listed below, sequenced in a study of T cell responses to AZD1222 COVID-19 vaccine. Data came from immunoSEQ multiplex PCR; TCRdb stores just in-frame clones and leaves some out. The table includes fewer than 100,000 clones, around 85% detected once. The sequencing here drew on peripheral blood, taken 28 days after the second AZD1222 dose. The source of these receptors is an adult who received the AZD1222 COVID-19 vaccine.

The gene calls are TRBV12-5 and TRBJ2-1, with 10 positions matching TRBD2. J was trimmed by 2 bases and V by 8 bases; bases with no gene match: 6. This CDR3 contains 15 residues. Germline V gene sequence: CDR1 LGHNT, CDR2 FRNRAP. The chain's CDR3 is CASRASGGTYNEQFF. CDR3 sequence (DNA): TGTGCTAGTCGCGCTAGCGGGGGCACCTACAATGAGCAGTTCTTC.

The chain joins TRBV6-5 to TRBJ1-6; no clear D gene. Germline V gene sequence: CDR1 MNHEY, CDR2 SVGAGI. The CDR3 is made up of 15 amino acids. The V end was cut by 6 bases, the J end by 8 bases, with 17 bases between. Here the CDR3 DNA reads TGTGCCAGCAGCACCGGACGGGGAGGTCATTCACCCCTCCACTTT. Translated: CASSTGRGGHSPLHF.

The genes are TRBV11-2 and TRBJ1-2; the D gene is possibly TRBD1 (6 bases). This CDR3 region has 15 residues. Trimming cost V 7 bases and J 6 bases, with 21 bases left between them. From germline, CDR1 is SGHAT and CDR2 FQNNGV. For the CDR3, the DNA is TGTGCCAGCACCCCTTACAGGGCTTCGGGCCATGGCTACACCTTC. This sequence encodes CASTPYRASGHGYTF.

The V gene is TRBV11-2, the J gene TRBJ2-1; no firm D call. In germline, CDR1 is SGHAT, CDR2 FQNNGV. V lost 5 bases and J lost 8, with 10 bases in between. This CDR3 contains 12 residues. The chain's CDR3 is CASSETGHEQFF. The CDR3 bases are TGTGCCAGCAGCGAAACGGGCCATGAGCAGTTCTTC.

The genes are TRBV6-5 and TRBJ1-5, with 8 bases lining up with TRBD1. Germline CDR1 and CDR2: MNHEY and SVGAGI. J lost 7 bases, V lost 7 bases, and 6 bases had no gene match. CDR3 length: 13 residues. CDR3 sequence (DNA): TGTGCCAGCAAACAGGGGGTCGGGCAGCCCCAGCATTTT. This encodes CASKQGVGQPQHF.

This clone appeared a single time. This chain uses TRBV7-8 with TRBJ2-3; D is undetermined. The CDR3 is 12 amino acids. V was clipped by 1 base and J by 5 bases, with 4 bases between them. CDR1 and CDR2 (germline): SGHVS, FQNEAQ. CDR3 region: CASSLGKDTQYF. The CDR3 nucleotides read TGTGCCAGCAGCTTAGGTAAAGATACGCAGTATTTT.

The genes are TRBV10-3 and TRBJ1-6; a possible D gene is TRBD1 (6 bases). Germline V gives CDR1 ENHRY, CDR2 SYGVKD. V was cut by 8 bases and J by 7 bases, with 18 bases left in between. The CDR3 sequence is 15 residues long. Written as DNA, the CDR3 is TGTGCCATCCGGGGGAGCAGGACAGACAATTCACCCCTCCACTTT. It codes for CAIRGSRTDNSPLHF.

J is TRBJ1-6 and V is TRBV7-2; 7 bases align to TRBD1. The germline CDR1 and CDR2 sequences are SGHTA and FQGNSA. V lost 6 bases and J lost 3; bases outside the gene matches: 2. CDR3 length: 14 residues. CDR3 loop: CASRRDSYNSPLHF. The CDR3 nucleotides are TGTGCCAGCAGACGGGACAGCTATAATTCACCCCTCCACTTT.

This chain joins TRBV9 and TRBJ1-2; no reliable D call. Germline V CDR1 and CDR2: SGDLS, YYNGEE. V was pared by 0 bases and J by 2 bases, with 11 bases between. The CDR3 loop spans 15 amino acids. The CDR3 bases are TGTGCCAGCAGCGTAGCGGAAAGAATAAACTATGGCTACACCTTC. Its translation: CASSVAERINYGYTF.

The V call is TRBV7-9, the J call TRBJ1-5; D is unresolved. This CDR3 region has 15 residues. The germline V gene encodes CDR1 SEHNR and CDR2 FQNEAQ (reference sequence). V was clipped by 1 base and J by 7 bases, with 14 bases between them. The chain's CDR3 is CASSLGEASGQPQHF. The CDR3 DNA follows: TGTGCCAGCAGCTTAGGGGAGGCTTCGGGACAGCCCCAGCATTTT.

This clone was counted between two and nine times. This rearrangement joins TRBV4-3 to TRBJ2-4; 8 positions agree with TRBD2. The CDR3 is 17 amino acids. V shed 3 bases, J shed 3 bases, and the junction held 10 bases outside the gene matches. Per germline, CDR1 LGHNA and CDR2 YSLEER. CDR3 nucleotide sequence: TGCGCCAGCAGCCACCTATATAGCGGGGCTGGCAAAAACATTCAGTACTTC. Its translation: CASSHLYSGAGKNIQYF.

In DNA, the CDR3 is TGTGCCAGCAGCCAACTTGGGACCCAGAGCTCCTACGAGCAGTACTTC. Translated: CASSQLGTQSSYEQYF. The chain links TRBV14 to TRBJ2-7, with D perhaps TRBD1 or TRBD2 (5 bases each). Germline V gene lookup returns CDR1 SGHDN and CDR2 FVKESK. The CDR3 extends over 16 amino acids. With 2 bases removed from V and 0 bases from J, the gap between germline ends came to 14 bases.

The chain combines TRBV15 with TRBJ2-7; 9 positions match TRBD1. V was pared by 3 bases and J by 7 bases, with 4 bases of the junction left unmatched. Germline CDR1 reads LNHNV; CDR2 reads YYDKDF (reference sequence). The CDR3 has 13 amino acids. The CDR3 is CATSRGDRVEQYF. DNA for the CDR3: TGTGCCACCAGCAGGGGGGACAGGGTTGAGCAGTACTTC.

This chain links TRBV3-1 (or the pseudogene TRBV3-2) with TRBJ1-2; unclear D gene. Between the trimmed V and J ends, which lost 4 bases and 2 bases, there was a span of 11 bases. Germline V lookup: CDR1 LGHDT, CDR2 YNNKEL (reference sequence). The CDR3 has 14 amino acids. The CDR3 DNA sequence: TGTGCCAGCAGCCCAGGTCGGACCAACTATGGCTACACCTTC. Amino acids: CASSPGRTNYGYTF.

CDR3 sequence: CASSQNREKTQYF. CDR3 DNA: TGTGCCAGCAGCCAAAATAGGGAGAAGACCCAGTACTTC. J is TRBJ2-5 and V is TRBV3-1 (or the pseudogene TRBV3-2); a possible D gene is TRBD2 (5 bases). There are 13 residues in the CDR3. Germline V gene sequence: CDR1 LGHDT, CDR2 YNNKEL (reference sequence). Trimming removed 2 bases from V and 6 bases from J, with 10 bases in between.

The rearrangement links TRBV11-1 to TRBJ1-2; TRBD1 is a possible D gene (5 bases). The ends were cut back, 5 bases at V and 4 bases at J, with 14 bases in the middle. This CDR3 is 14 amino acids long. Germline V gene lookup returns CDR1 SGHAT and CDR2 FQDESV (reference sequence). The CDR3: CASSAGTELYGYTF. Here the CDR3 DNA reads TGTGCCAGCAGCGCCGGGACGGAGCTCTATGGCTACACCTTC.

The V gene is TRBV19, the J gene TRBJ1-1, with D perhaps matching TRBD1 (5 bases). The CDR3 contains 18 residues. V was shortened by 2 bases and J by 0 bases, with 19 bases between the two germline ends. Germline assignment: CDR1 LNHDA and CDR2 SQIVND (reference sequence). CDR3 residues: CASSINGGGFVLNTEAFF. The CDR3 bases are TGTGCCAGTAGTATAAATGGGGGGGGGTTCGTATTGAACACTGAAGCTTTCTTT.

The chain has TRBV9 and TRBJ2-7; no definite D call. V dropped 4 bases and J dropped 5 bases, with 16 bases sitting between them. Per germline, CDR1 SGDLS and CDR2 YYNGEE. This CDR3 contains 14 residues. The DNA for the CDR3 is TGTGCCAGCAGCCTACGGACGGGTTGGAACGAGCAGTACTTC. Protein: CASSLRTGWNEQYF.

The chain uses TRBV11-2 and TRBJ1-6; D not resolved. CDR3 length: 15 residues. The germline V gene encodes CDR1 SGHAT and CDR2 FQNNGV. The V end lost 5 bases, the J end lost 9 bases, and 17 bases lay between the germline ends. CDR3 in amino acids: CASSRPGGFGSPLHF. In DNA, the CDR3 is TGTGCCAGCAGCCGACCCGGTGGATTCGGTTCACCCCTCCACTTT.

The J gene is TRBJ1-3, the V gene TRBV5-5, with a possible D match to TRBD1 (5 bases). V gave up 0 bases and J gave up 2 bases, with 9 bases separating them. This CDR3 is 15 amino acids long. Germline assignment: CDR1 SGHKS and CDR2 YYEKEE (reference sequence). For the CDR3, the DNA is TGTGCCAGCAGCTTGGCAGGGTGGACTGGAAACACCATATATTTT. Protein: CASSLAGWTGNTIYF.

The chain combines TRBV7-2 with TRBJ2-2, with unresolved D. This CDR3 spans 12 amino acids. CDR1 is SGHTA and CDR2 is FQGNSA in the germline V gene. Trimming pared 5 bases from V and 1 base from J, leaving 2 bases between. DNA of the CDR3: TGTGCCAGCAGCGTGAACACCGGGGAGCTGTTTTTT. This sequence encodes CASSVNTGELFF.

This chain joins TRBV12-2 and TRBJ2-1; the D segment call TRBD2 is taken from the table without a DNA check. TRBV12-2 is a pseudogene segment. The CDR3 is made up of 16 amino acids. The CDR3 coding sequence is TGTGCAAGTCGCATCATAGCGGGGGCCGCTTACAATGAGCAGTTCTTC. As protein: CASRIIAGAAYNEQFF.

The CDR3 DNA sequence: TGTGCCAGCACTACCCCCGGGACAGGGGGCCTGCATTTT. This codes for CASTTPGTGGLHF. This rearrangement joins TRBV6-5 to TRBJ1-5; 12 bases fit TRBD1. The CDR3 runs 13 residues. The trim removed 7 bases at V and 15 bases at J, leaving 10 bases unmatched. Germline V gives CDR1 MNHEY, CDR2 SVGAGI.

This clone occurred once. The chain couples TRBV6-2 or TRBV6-3 to TRBJ1-2; 9 nucleotides agree with TRBD1. CDR3 size: 13 residues. Germline assignment: CDR1 MNHEY and CDR2 SVGEGT. V shed 6 bases, J shed 7 bases, and the junction held 6 bases outside the gene matches. CDR3 in DNA: TGTGCCAGCAGCTGGACAGGGGTGGTTGGCTACACCTTC. This encodes CASSWTGVVGYTF.

The gene calls are TRBV7-9 and TRBJ1-1, with a tentative D call TRBD1 (5 bases). V was cut by 5 bases and J by 4 bases, with 11 bases left in between. This CDR3 has 13 residues. Germline CDR1 and CDR2: SEHNR and FQNEAQ (reference sequence). In nucleotides, the CDR3 is TGTGCCAGCAGCCAGGGAGGGCCCACTGAAGCTTTCTTT. Its translation is CASSQGGPTEAFF. Complete variable domain (other parts from reference TRBV7-9 and TRBJ1-1): DTGVSQNPRHKITKRGQNVTFRCDPISEHNRLYWYRQTLGQGPEFLTYFQNEAQLEKSRLLSDRFSAERPKGSFSTLEIQRTEQGDSAMYLCASSQGGPTEAFFGQGTRLTVV.

This chain uses TRBV10-3 with TRBJ1-4, with a weak D call TRBD1 (6 bases). Deletions cut 8 bases from V and 8 bases from J, with 12 bases between. The CDR3 loop spans 12 amino acids. Germline assignment: CDR1 ENHRY and CDR2 SYGVKD. CDR3 sequence: CAIGGGGEKLFF. The DNA of the CDR3 is TGTGCCATCGGGGGCGGGGGAGAAAAACTGTTTTTT.

The rearrangement uses TRBV3-1 (or the pseudogene TRBV3-2) and TRBJ1-5, with D uncertain. The CDR3 extends over 16 amino acids. CDR1 is LGHDT and CDR2 is YNNKEL in the germline V gene (reference sequence). Trimming shortened V by 2 bases and J by 4 bases, and 15 bases separated the two germline ends. CDR3 residues: CASSQPLRQMNQPQHF. Here the CDR3 DNA reads TGTGCCAGCAGCCAACCCTTAAGGCAGATGAATCAGCCCCAGCATTTT.

The chain employs TRBV25-1 and TRBJ2-2; 7 bases map to TRBD2. CDR1 MGHDK and CDR2 SYGVNS come from the germline V gene. V was pared by 1 base and J by 2 bases, with 7 bases of the junction left unmatched. The CDR3 loop spans 17 amino acids. The CDR3 DNA follows: TGTGCCAGCAGTGAATTTACCGGGGGGAAAAACACCGGGGAGCTGTTTTTT. This sequence encodes CASSEFTGGKNTGELFF.

The gene calls are TRBV19 and TRBJ1-5; a possible D gene is TRBD1 (6 bases). Germline lookup yields CDR1 LNHDA and CDR2 SQIVND (reference sequence). CDR3 size: 14 residues. V gave up 7 bases and J gave up 0 bases, with 10 bases separating them. The CDR3 DNA reads TGTGCCAGTACCTTGGGACATAGCAATCAGCCCCAGCATTTT. Its translation: CASTLGHSNQPQHF.

J is TRBJ2-2 and V is TRBV7-9; D is perhaps TRBD2 (5 bases). This CDR3 has 15 residues. From germline, CDR1 is SEHNR and CDR2 FQNEAQ (reference sequence). Trimming stripped 1 base from V and 3 bases from J, with 9 bases between. The CDR3 coding sequence is TGTGCCAGCAGCTTAGGGGTGGGAGACACCGGGGAGCTGTTTTTT. Translated: CASSLGVGDTGELFF.

The rearrangement uses TRBV28 and TRBJ1-5, with unresolved D. The length of the CDR3 is 12 residues. V was cut by 3 bases and J by 7 bases, with 7 bases left in between. Germline values: CDR1 MDHEN, CDR2 SYDVKM. CDR3 in DNA: TGTGCCAGCAGTTTGTTGCGACAGCCCCAGCATTTT. It codes for CASSLLRQPQHF.

The chain carries TRBV2 and TRBJ1-4; D gene uncertain. The germline CDR1 and CDR2 sequences are SNHLY and FYNNEI. The CDR3 runs 13 residues. Trimming took off 8 bases at V and 5 bases at J, with 12 bases between the two ends. CDR3 coding DNA: TGTGCCAGCGCGGGAGAGAGAAATGAAAAACTGTTTTTT. It yields the protein CASAGERNEKLFF. The full variable domain, with the rest looked up from reference TRBV2 and TRBJ1-4, is EPEVTQTPSHQVTQMGQEVILRCVPISNHLYFYWYRQILGQKVEFLVSFYNNEISEKSEIFDDQFSVERPDGSNFTLKIRSTKLEDSAMYFCASAGERNEKLFFGSGTQLSVL.